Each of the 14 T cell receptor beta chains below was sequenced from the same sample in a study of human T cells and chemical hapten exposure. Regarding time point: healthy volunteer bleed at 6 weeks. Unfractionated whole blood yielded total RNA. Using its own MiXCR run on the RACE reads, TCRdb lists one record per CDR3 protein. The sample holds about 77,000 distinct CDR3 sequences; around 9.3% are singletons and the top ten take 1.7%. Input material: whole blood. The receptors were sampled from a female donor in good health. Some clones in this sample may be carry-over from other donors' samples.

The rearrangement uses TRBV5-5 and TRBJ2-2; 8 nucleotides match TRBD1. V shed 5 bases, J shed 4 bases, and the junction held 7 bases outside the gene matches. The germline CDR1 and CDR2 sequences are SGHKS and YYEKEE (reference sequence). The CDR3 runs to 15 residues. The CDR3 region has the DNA TGTGCCAGCAGACAGAGACAGGGGATCACCGGGGAGCTGTTTTTT. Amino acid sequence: CASRQRQGITGELFF.

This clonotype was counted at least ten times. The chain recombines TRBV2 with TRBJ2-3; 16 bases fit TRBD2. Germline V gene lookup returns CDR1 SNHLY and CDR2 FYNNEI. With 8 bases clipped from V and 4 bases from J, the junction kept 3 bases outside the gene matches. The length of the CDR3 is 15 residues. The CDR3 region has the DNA TGTGCCAGCGGGACTAGCGGGGGGGTTTCAGATACGCAGTATTTT. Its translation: CASGTSGGVSDTQYF. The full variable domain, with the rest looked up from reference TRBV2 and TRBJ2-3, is EPEVTQTPSHQVTQMGQEVILRCVPISNHLYFYWYRQILGQKVEFLVSFYNNEISEKSEIFDDQFSVERPDGSNFTLKIRSTKLEDSAMYFCASGTSGGVSDTQYFGPGTRLTVL.

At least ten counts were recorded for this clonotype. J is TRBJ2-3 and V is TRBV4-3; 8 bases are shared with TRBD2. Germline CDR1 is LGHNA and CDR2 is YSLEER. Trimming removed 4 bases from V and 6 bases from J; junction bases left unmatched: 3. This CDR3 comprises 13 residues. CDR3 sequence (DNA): TGCGCCAGCAGCCGTGGACTAGCTGATACGCAGTATTTT. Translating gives CASSRGLADTQYF.

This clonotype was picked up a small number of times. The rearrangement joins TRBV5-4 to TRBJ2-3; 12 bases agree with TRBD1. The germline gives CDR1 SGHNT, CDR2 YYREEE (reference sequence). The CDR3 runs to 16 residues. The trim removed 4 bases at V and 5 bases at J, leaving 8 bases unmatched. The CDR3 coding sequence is TGTGCCAGCAGCCGCAGGGACAGGGGGCTGAAAGATACGCAGTATTTT. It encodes CASSRRDRGLKDTQYF. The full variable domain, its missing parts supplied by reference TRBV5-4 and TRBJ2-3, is ETGVTQSPTHLIKTRGQQVTLRCSSQSGHNTVSWYQQALGQGPQFIFQYYREEENGRGNFPPRFSGLQFPNYSSELNVNALELDDSALYLCASSRRDRGLKDTQYFGPGTRLTVL.

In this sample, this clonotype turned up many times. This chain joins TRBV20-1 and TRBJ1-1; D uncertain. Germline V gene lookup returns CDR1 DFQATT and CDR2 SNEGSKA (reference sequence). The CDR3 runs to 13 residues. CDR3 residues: CSRTSRFNTEAFF. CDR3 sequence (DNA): TGCAGCAGGACGAGTCGGTTTAACACTGAAGCTTTCTTT.

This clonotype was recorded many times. The CDR3 spells CSVEGGSGSYEQYF. The DNA of the CDR3 is TGCAGCGTTGAAGGTGGGTCCGGCAGCTACGAGCAGTACTTC. V gene TRBV29-1 combines with J gene TRBJ2-7, with unresolved D. The germline V and J ends were trimmed by 1 base and 3 bases, with 13 bases remaining between them. CDR3 length: 14 residues. Looked up from germline, CDR1 is SQVTM and CDR2 is ANQGSEA.

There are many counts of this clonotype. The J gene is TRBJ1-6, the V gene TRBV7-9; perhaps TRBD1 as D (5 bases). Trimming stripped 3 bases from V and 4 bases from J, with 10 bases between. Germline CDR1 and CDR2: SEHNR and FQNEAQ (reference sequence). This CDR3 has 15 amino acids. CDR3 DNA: TGTGCCAGCAGCTTTGAGGGGAGATATAATTCACCCCTCCACTTT. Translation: CASSFEGRYNSPLHF.

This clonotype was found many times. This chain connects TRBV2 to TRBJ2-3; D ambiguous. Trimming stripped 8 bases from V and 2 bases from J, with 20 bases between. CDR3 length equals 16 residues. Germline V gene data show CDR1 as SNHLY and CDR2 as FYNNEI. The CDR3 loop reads CASELVAGLITDTQYF. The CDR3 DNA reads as TGTGCCAGCGAGTTGGTGGCAGGTCTGATCACAGATACGCAGTATTTT. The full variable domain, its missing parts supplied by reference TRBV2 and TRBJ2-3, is EPEVTQTPSHQVTQMGQEVILRCVPISNHLYFYWYRQILGQKVEFLVSFYNNEISEKSEIFDDQFSVERPDGSNFTLKIRSTKLEDSAMYFCASELVAGLITDTQYFGPGTRLTVL.

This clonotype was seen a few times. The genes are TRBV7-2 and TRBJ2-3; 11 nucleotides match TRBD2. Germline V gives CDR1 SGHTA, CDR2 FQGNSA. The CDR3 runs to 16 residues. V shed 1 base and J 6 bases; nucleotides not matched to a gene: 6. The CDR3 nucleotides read TGTGCCAGCAGCTTAGGCGGTAGCGGGGGGGCTGATACGCAGTATTTT. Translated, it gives CASSLGGSGGADTQYF.

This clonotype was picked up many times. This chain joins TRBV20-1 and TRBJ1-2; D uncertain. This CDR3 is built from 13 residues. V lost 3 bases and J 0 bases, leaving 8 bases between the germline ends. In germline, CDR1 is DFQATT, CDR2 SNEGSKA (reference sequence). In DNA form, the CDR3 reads TGCAGTGCTAGCTCCGGAGCTAACTATGGCTACACCTTC. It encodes CSASSGANYGYTF.

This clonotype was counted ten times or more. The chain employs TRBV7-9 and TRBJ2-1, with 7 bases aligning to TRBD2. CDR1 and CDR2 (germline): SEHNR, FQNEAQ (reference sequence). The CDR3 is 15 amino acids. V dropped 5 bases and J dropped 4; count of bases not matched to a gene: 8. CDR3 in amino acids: CASSDRLALYNEQFF. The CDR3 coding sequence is TGTGCCAGCAGCGACCGACTAGCACTATACAATGAGCAGTTCTTC.

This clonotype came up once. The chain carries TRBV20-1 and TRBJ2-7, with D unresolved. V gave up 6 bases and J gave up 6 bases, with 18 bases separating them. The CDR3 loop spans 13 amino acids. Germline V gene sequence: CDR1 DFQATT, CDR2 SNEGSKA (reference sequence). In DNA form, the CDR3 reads TGCAGTGCCCTCGGAAGACTCCCCAGCGAGCAGTACTTC. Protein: CSALGRLPSEQYF.

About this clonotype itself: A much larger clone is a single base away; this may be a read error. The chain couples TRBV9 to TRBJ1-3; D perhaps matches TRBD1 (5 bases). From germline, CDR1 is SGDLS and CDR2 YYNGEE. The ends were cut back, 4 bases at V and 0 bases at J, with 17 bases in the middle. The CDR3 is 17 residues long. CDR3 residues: CASSYYVRANSGNTIYF. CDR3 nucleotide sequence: TGTGCCAGCAGCTACTACGTCAGGGCCAACTCTGGAAACACCATATATTTT.

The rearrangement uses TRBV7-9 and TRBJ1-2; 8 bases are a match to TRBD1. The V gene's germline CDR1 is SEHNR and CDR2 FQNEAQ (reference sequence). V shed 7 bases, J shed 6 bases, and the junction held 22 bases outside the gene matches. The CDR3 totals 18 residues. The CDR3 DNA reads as TGTGCCAGCACCACCGGGACAGGCGTTCAATACTGTAAGAATGGCTACACCTTC. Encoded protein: CASTTGTGVQYCKNGYTF.